The rows below give T cell receptor beta chains drawn from one sample of a study of OX40 agonist ivuxolimab in advanced cancers. Libraries were prepared by immunoSEQ multiplex PCR; TCRdb keeps only in-frame clonotypes and omits some of them. The sample lists 95,000 to 100,000 clones, about 80% seen once, with around 5.5% in the top ten. The sequenced sample was CD4+ or CD8+ T cells sorted from blood, obtained in a trial of the OX40 agonist ivuxolimab. Source of these receptors: an adult with an advanced solid tumor such as melanoma, head and neck, liver or kidney cancer. Each CDR3 is given with its conserved first and last residue. A D gene is named only where the DNA matches it firmly. Clone size, where shown, is once, few, many, or a class for clones that have expanded.

j_call	d_call	v_call	clone_size	cdr3_aa	cdr3_nt
TRBJ1-4	.	TRBV18	.	CASSPGGANEKLFF	TGTGCCAGCTCACCAGGGGGCGCAAACGAAAAACTGTTTTTT
TRBJ2-7	TRBD1	TRBV19	.	CASSNVGQGANEQYF	TGTGCCAGTAGCAACGTGGGACAGGGGGCCAACGAGCAGTACTTC
TRBJ1-2	.	TRBV27	.	CASSRGLGPGYGYTF	TGTGCCAGCAGCCGAGGACTGGGGCCCGGCTATGGCTACACCTTC
TRBJ2-7	TRBD2	TRBV7-2	.	CASSPILAGDVPYEQYF	TGTGCCAGCAGCCCCATCTTAGCGGGTGACGTGCCCTACGAGCAGTACTTC
TRBJ1-5	.	TRBV6-5	.	CASSPGGAFQPQHF	TGTGCCAGCAGTCCCGGGGGCGCATTTCAGCCCCAGCATTTT
TRBJ1-1	.	TRBV2	.	CASSRQGGNTEAFF	TGTGCCAGCAGTAGACAAGGGGGGAACACTGAAGCTTTCTTT
TRBJ2-2	TRBD2	TRBV6-6	once	CASSMTSGRNTGELFF	TGTGCCAGCAGCATGACTAGCGGGAGAAACACCGGGGAGCTGTTTTTT
TRBJ1-3	.	TRBV15	.	CATSSAGQGNTIYF	TGTGCCACCAGCAGCGCAGGACAGGGAAACACCATATATTTT
TRBJ2-7	.	TRBV7-2	.	CASSVTVSYEQYF	TGTGCCAGCAGCGTGACCGTCAGCTACGAGCAGTACTTC
TRBJ2-1	.	TRBV7-9	.	CASSPFVGQFF	TGTGCCAGCAGCCCGTTTGTGGGGCAGTTCTTC
TRBJ1-4	.	TRBV5-1	once	CASSLQASNEKLFF	TGCGCCAGCAGCTTACAGGCCTCTAATGAAAAACTGTTTTTT
TRBJ2-4	TRBD2	TRBV6-1	.	CASSEDSSGSGIQYF	TGTGCCAGCAGTGAAGATAGTAGCGGGAGTGGTATTCAGTACTTC
TRBJ2-7	TRBD2	TRBV2	.	CASSDLAGDSYEQYF	TGTGCCAGCAGTGATTTAGCGGGGGACTCCTACGAGCAGTACTTC
TRBJ2-7	TRBD2	TRBV9	.	CASSVAAGTSVYEQYF	TGTGCCAGCAGCGTAGCCGCCGGGACTAGCGTCTACGAGCAGTACTTC
TRBJ2-6	.	TRBV19	.	CASTADRLPTGANVLTF	TGTGCCAGTACCGCTGATAGATTACCCACTGGGGCCAACGTCCTGACTTTC
TRBJ2-3	TRBD2	TRBV27	.	CASSQTGLAGADTQYF	TGTGCCAGCAGTCAAACGGGACTAGCGGGGGCAGATACGCAGTATTTT
TRBJ1-4	.	TRBV5-1	.	CASSLGRATNEKLFF	TGCGCCAGCAGCTTGGGTAGGGCCACTAATGAAAAACTGTTTTTT
TRBJ2-7	.	TRBV10-3	.	CAISDLRGGQSPRLTYEQYF	TGTGCCATCAGTGACCTGAGGGGGGGTCAGTCACCCAGGTTAACCTACGAGCAGTACTTC
TRBJ1-4	.	TRBV2	.	CASNGRTEGEKLFF	TGTGCCAGCAACGGGAGGACAGAGGGTGAAAAACTGTTTTTT
TRBJ2-1	TRBD2	TRBV7-3	.	CASNLAGSNEQFF	TGTGCCAGCAACCTAGCGGGGAGCAATGAGCAGTTCTTC
TRBJ2-7	.	TRBV7-2	.	CASSNSYEQYF	TGTGCCAGCAGCAACTCCTACGAGCAGTACTTC
TRBJ2-7	.	TRBV29-1	.	CSVEVRRDPYEQYF	TGCAGCGTTGAAGTGAGGAGAGACCCCTACGAGCAGTACTTC
TRBJ1-2	.	TRBV7-2	.	CASSSGVNYGYTF	TGTGCCAGCAGTTCAGGGGTAAACTATGGCTACACCTTC
TRBJ1-1	.	TRBV18	.	CASSSGGDTEAFF	TGTGCCAGCTCCTCTGGGGGGGACACTGAAGCTTTCTTT
TRBJ2-7	TRBD1	TRBV19	.	CASSIGRDSYEQYF	TGTGCCAGTAGTATAGGCCGGGACAGCTACGAGCAGTACTTC
TRBJ2-6	TRBD1	TRBV11-3	few	CASSSGTGGANVLTF	TGTGCCAGCAGCTCTGGGACAGGCGGGGCCAACGTCCTGACTTTC
TRBJ2-7	.	TRBV5-1	.	CASSLAEGSHEQYF	TGCGCCAGCAGCTTGGCCGAAGGGTCCCACGAGCAGTACTTC
TRBJ2-7	.	TRBV5-6	.	CASSLGWAYEQYF	TGTGCCAGCAGCTTGGGGTGGGCCTACGAGCAGTACTTC
TRBJ1-2	TRBD1	TRBV5-6	.	CASSRTGGEDGYTF	TGTGCCAGCAGTCGGACAGGGGGCGAGGATGGCTACACCTTC
TRBJ2-3	.	TRBV6-6	.	CASSYIGQATDTQYF	TGTGCCAGCAGTTACATTGGACAAGCCACAGATACGCAGTATTTT
TRBJ2-7	.	TRBV2	.	CASSYTGSYEQYF	TGTGCCAGCAGTTATACAGGGTCCTACGAGCAGTACTTC
TRBJ2-7	.	TRBV19	.	CASSITGGSSYEQYF	TGTGCCAGTAGTATTACCGGGGGAAGCTCCTACGAGCAGTACTTC
TRBJ2-7	.	TRBV4-2	.	CASSHRSSCEQYF	TGTGCCAGCAGCCACAGGAGCTCCTGCGAGCAGTACTTC
TRBJ1-2	TRBD1	TRBV10-3	few	CATSGQGDYGYTF	TGTGCCACCTCGGGACAGGGGGACTATGGCTACACCTTC
TRBJ1-5	.	TRBV18	.	CASSPRHDSNQPQHF	TGTGCCAGCTCACCTCGACACGATAGCAATCAGCCCCAGCATTTT
TRBJ1-5	.	TRBV5-8	.	CASSLAGGTGQPQHF	TGTGCCAGCAGCTTGGCGGGGGGCACCGGCCAGCCCCAGCATTTT
TRBJ1-2	.	TRBV19	.	CASSIDPGRRYGYTF	TGTGCCAGTAGTATAGACCCGGGACGGAGATATGGCTACACCTTC
TRBJ2-4	TRBD2	TRBV10-3	once	CAISESETSGGDIQYF	TGTGCCATCAGTGAGTCGGAGACTAGCGGTGGTGACATTCAGTACTTC
TRBJ1-5	.	TRBV7-2	few	CASSSSAGSPQPQHF	TGTGCCAGCAGCTCCTCCGCAGGGAGTCCACAGCCCCAGCATTTT
TRBJ2-7	TRBD1	TRBV5-1	.	CASSLIPLRGQGAVDYEQYF	TGCGCCAGCAGCCTAATACCGTTAAGGGGGCAGGGGGCGGTAGACTACGAGCAGTACTTC
TRBJ1-1	.	TRBV30	many	CAWSPGGTEAFF	TGTGCCTGGAGTCCGGGTGGTACTGAAGCTTTCTTT
TRBJ2-2	.	TRBV7-6	.	CASSLGTGRDTGELFF	TGTGCCAGCAGCTTAGGAACAGGGAGAGACACCGGGGAGCTGTTTTTT
TRBJ2-7	.	TRBV27	.	CASSFKGAYEQYF	TGTGCCAGCAGTTTCAAGGGGGCCTACGAGCAGTACTTC
TRBJ2-7	.	TRBV9	.	CASSPIDGYEQYF	TGTGCCAGCAGCCCAATAGACGGCTACGAGCAGTACTTC
TRBJ1-6	.	TRBV6-5	.	CASRTSLNSPLHF	TGTGCCAGCCGAACTTCCCTTAATTCACCCCTCCACTTT
TRBJ2-3	.	TRBV5-1	.	CASSSRGSKGTDTQYF	TGCGCCAGCAGCTCCCGGGGTAGCAAGGGCACAGATACGCAGTATTTT
TRBJ2-2	TRBD2	TRBV2	few	CASSRASGGAGELFF	TGTGCCAGTTCTCGGGCTAGCGGGGGGGCCGGGGAGCTGTTTTTT
TRBJ2-7	TRBD1	TRBV7-2	.	CASSLRQGNEQYF	TGTGCCAGCAGTTTACGACAGGGAAACGAGCAGTACTTC